The 25 T cell receptor beta chains in this list originate from one sample, sequenced in a study of T-cell memory formation after mild COVID-19. TCRdb re-derived calls from the 5' RACE reads in MiXCR, one entry per CDR3 protein. Of approximately 40,000 distinct CDR3 sequences detected, about an eighth appear once; the ten largest clones hold around 28%. The material sequenced was PBMCs or a T cell subset sorted from them (not recorded which). The receptors stem from a man between 18 and 29 years old who had mild COVID-19 (a few samples of this study predate the infection). Cell type and time point are not known.

The sample holds many counts of this clonotype. This chain uses TRBV7-2 with TRBJ1-2; tentatively, D is TRBD1 (5 bases). Trimming stripped 7 bases from V and 3 bases from J, with 21 bases between. This CDR3 region has 16 residues. In germline, CDR1 is SGHTA, CDR2 FQGNSA. The CDR3 sequence is CASTVNLGLSDYGYTF. CDR3 in DNA: TGTGCCAGCACAGTAAATTTGGGGCTCTCGGACTATGGCTACACCTTC.

This clonotype occurred many times. The chain carries TRBV4-1 and TRBJ1-1; D not certain. This CDR3 is built from 15 residues. Germline lookup yields CDR1 MGHRA and CDR2 YSYEKL. Trimming pared 3 bases from V and 3 bases from J, leaving 14 bases between. The CDR3 DNA reads TGCGCCAGCAGCCATGCGGGGAGGGAGGACACTGAAGCTTTCTTT. The encoded protein is CASSHAGREDTEAFF.

V gene TRBV5-1 combines with J gene TRBJ2-1; no clear D. With the DNA end fitting TRBJ2-7 better, the J assignment may be wrong. CDR1 and CDR2 from the germline V gene are SGHRS and YFSETQ. CDR3 length equals 12 residues. Here the CDR3 DNA reads TGCGCCAGCAGCCCTACCTGGGGCGAGCAGTACTTC. Translation: CASSPTWGEQYF.

The sample holds many counts of this clonotype. The V call is TRBV7-6, the J call TRBJ2-2; D possibly corresponds to TRBD2 (5 bases). The CDR3 extends over 13 amino acids. Germline CDR1 SGHVS, CDR2 FNYEAQ. Between the trimmed V and J ends, which lost 6 bases and 7 bases, there was a span of 12 bases. DNA of the CDR3: TGTGCCAGCAGACCTTCGGGAATCGGGGAGCTGTTTTTT. The encoded protein is CASRPSGIGELFF.

This clonotype has ten or more counts. The chain carries TRBV12-3 or TRBV12-4 and TRBJ2-3; 7 bases map to TRBD2. V shed 6 bases, J shed 2 bases, and the junction held 11 bases outside the gene matches. There are 16 residues in the CDR3. DNA for the CDR3: TGTGCCAGCAGACCCCGTTGGGCGGGAGACACAGATACGCAGTATTTT. Its protein is CASRPRWAGDTDTQYF.

This clonotype appeared many times. The rearrangement links TRBV20-1 to TRBJ2-7, with D possibly matching TRBD2 (7 bases). V was cut by 4 bases and J by 3 bases, with 16 bases left in between. Germline V gene data show CDR1 as DFQATT and CDR2 as SNEGSKA (reference sequence). There are 14 residues in the CDR3. The CDR3 region has the DNA TGCAGTGCTATACCAGGCGGGGGCAGCTACGAGCAGTACGTC. Protein sequence: CSAIPGGGSYEQYV.

The gene calls are TRBV18 and TRBJ1-1; D not certain. This CDR3 has 14 residues. Germline loops: CDR1 KGHSH, CDR2 LQKENI. Trimming shortened V by 2 bases and J by 1 base, and 8 bases separated the two germline ends. CDR3 nucleotide sequence: TGTGCCAGCTCACCAATATCGGCGAACACTGAAGCTTTCTTT. Encoded protein: CASSPISANTEAFF.

This clonotype was seen repeatedly, ten times or more. The chain is built from TRBV7-8 and TRBJ1-6; possibly TRBD1 for D (6 bases). V was shortened by 1 base and J by 9 bases, with 13 bases between the two germline ends. The CDR3 spans 15 residues. Germline CDR1 and CDR2: SGHVS and FQNEAQ. CDR3 nucleotides: TGTGCCAGCAGCTTAGACCGGCTGGGGGCTTCACCCCTCCACTTT. It yields the protein CASSLDRLGASPLHF.

This clonotype has at least ten counts. V gene TRBV12-5 combines with J gene TRBJ1-2; a possible D gene is TRBD1 (5 bases). In germline, CDR1 is LGHNT, CDR2 FRNRAP. V was clipped by 6 bases and J by 2 bases, with 31 bases between them. The CDR3 runs to 20 residues. For the CDR3, the DNA is TGTGCTAGTGGCAGACGTAGTATATTTGGGACCTGGACCGAAAACTATGGCTACACCTTC. It yields the protein CASGRRSIFGTWTENYGYTF.

This clonotype was recorded many times. The chain has TRBV12-3 or TRBV12-4 and TRBJ2-2; no clear D gene. V was trimmed by 4 bases and J by 7 bases, leaving 7 bases between them. This CDR3 comprises 12 residues. This chain's CDR3 is CASSSNNGELFF. In DNA form, the CDR3 reads TGTGCCAGCAGTTCAAATAACGGGGAGCTGTTTTTT.

The table lists this clonotype with many counts. The gene calls are TRBV14 and TRBJ2-7; D remains ambiguous. The germline V and J ends were trimmed by 5 bases and 6 bases, with 17 bases remaining between them. The CDR3 runs 14 residues. Germline V gene lookup returns CDR1 SGHDN and CDR2 FVKESK. The CDR3, as DNA: TGTGCCAGCAGCACGAGGCCCAAGCACCCCGAGCAGTACTTC. This translates into CASSTRPKHPEQYF.

The sample holds a few counts of this clonotype. Here the CDR3 reads CATSRGQGADEQYF. For the CDR3, the DNA is TGTGCCACCAGTAGGGGACAGGGGGCCGACGAGCAGTACTTC. The V and J genes are TRBV24-1 and TRBJ2-7; 12 nucleotides line up with TRBD1. The germline V gene encodes CDR1 KGHDR and CDR2 SFDVKD. The trim removed 6 bases at V and 5 bases at J, leaving 4 bases unmatched. The CDR3 has 14 amino acids.

Within the sample, this clonotype is medium-sized. The rearrangement links TRBV5-4 to TRBJ2-1; D not certain. Trimming took off 0 bases at V and 5 bases at J, with 12 bases between the two ends. Looked up from germline, CDR1 is SGHNT and CDR2 is YYREEE (reference sequence). This CDR3 is built from 15 residues. CDR3 sequence: CASSLVGHVNNEQFF. The CDR3 DNA sequence: TGTGCCAGCAGCTTGGTGGGCCACGTTAACAATGAGCAGTTCTTC.

This clonotype has a count of ten or more. The V gene is TRBV12-3 or TRBV12-4, the J gene TRBJ2-2; no clear D gene. The CDR3 length is 12 residues. V was shortened by 5 bases and J by 4 bases, with 5 bases between the two germline ends. The CDR3 sequence is CASSRSTGELFF. Here the CDR3 DNA reads TGTGCCAGCAGTCGATCCACCGGGGAGCTGTTTTTT.

This clonotype was seen many times. J is TRBJ1-4 and V is TRBV20-1; the match to TRBD1 covers 11 bases. Trimming at V came to 6 bases and at J to 7 bases, leaving 4 bases not matched to a gene. This CDR3 comprises 13 residues. Looked up from germline, CDR1 is DFQATT and CDR2 is SNEGSKA (reference sequence). The CDR3 is CSAPGTGGEKLFF. DNA of the CDR3: TGCAGTGCCCCCGGGACAGGGGGTGAAAAACTGTTTTTT.

Many counts were recorded for this clonotype. The rearrangement links TRBV20-1 to TRBJ2-5; a weak D match, TRBD2 (8 bases). Per the germline V gene, CDR1 is DFQATT and CDR2 is SNEGSKA (reference sequence). Trimming removed 6 bases from V and 1 base from J, with 15 bases in between. CDR3 length: 14 residues. The CDR3 DNA follows: TGCAGTGCCCGGCGGGGGGACAGCCAAGAGACCCAGTACTTC. It yields the protein CSARRGDSQETQYF.

This clonotype appeared many times. This chain joins TRBV2 and TRBJ2-5; no definite D call. CDR3 length: 12 residues. V lost 4 bases, J lost 0 bases, and 3 bases lay in between. Per germline, CDR1 SNHLY and CDR2 FYNNEI. The CDR3 DNA reads as TGTGCCAGCAGTGCGTACCAAGAGACCCAGTACTTC. Translated, it gives CASSAYQETQYF.

This clonotype was recorded many times. The rearrangement uses TRBV19 and TRBJ1-5, with TRBD1 matching over 10 bases. The CDR3 extends over 15 amino acids. V shed 5 bases, J shed 6 bases, and the junction held 7 bases outside the gene matches. The V gene's germline CDR1 is LNHDA and CDR2 SQIVND (reference sequence). CDR3 nucleotides: TGTGCCAGTAGTGGGACAGGGGCGCGTAGTCAGCCCCAGCATTTT. Translated, it gives CASSGTGARSQPQHF.

The table lists this clonotype with a few counts. The chain uses TRBV18 and TRBJ1-2; 7 bases align to TRBD1. The CDR3 has 16 amino acids. V gave up 1 base and J gave up 2 bases; unmatched junction bases: 7. CDR1 is KGHSH, CDR2 LQKENI, per germline. The chain's CDR3 is CASSPREPRGNYGYTF. The CDR3 bases are TGTGCCAGCTCACCACGAGAGCCCAGGGGGAACTATGGCTACACCTTC.

Note on this clonotype: Without the conserved terminal phenylalanine or tryptophan, this CDR3 likely stems from a read error. The chain uses TRBV18 and TRBJ2-5; D gene ambiguous. V was cut by 3 bases and J by 5 bases, with 4 bases left in between. This CDR3 contains 11 residues. Germline lookup yields CDR1 KGHSH and CDR2 LQKENI. The CDR3 region has the DNA TGTGCCAGCTCACCTCGGGAGACCCAGTACTTA. The encoded protein is CASSPRETQYL.

V is TRBV5-4 and J is TRBJ2-2; D may be TRBD1 (6 bases). The CDR3 runs to 16 residues. Germline lookup yields CDR1 SGHNT and CDR2 YYREEE (reference sequence). Trimming stripped 0 bases from V and 1 base from J, with 10 bases between. CDR3: CASSLVGAVNTGELFF. Here the CDR3 DNA reads TGTGCCAGCAGCTTGGTGGGGGCAGTGAACACCGGGGAGCTGTTTTTT.

In this sample, this clonotype turned up many times. The rearrangement joins TRBV7-2 to TRBJ2-2; 8 nucleotides match TRBD2. CDR3 length equals 16 residues. V lost 4 bases to trimming and J lost 2 bases; unmatched junction nucleotides: 6. Germline loops: CDR1 SGHTA, CDR2 FQGNSA. The CDR3 is CASSWDGGANTGELFF. CDR3 nucleotide sequence: TGTGCCAGCAGCTGGGACGGGGGGGCAAACACCGGGGAGCTGTTTTTT.

This clonotype came up many times. The CDR3 DNA reads as TGCGCCAGCAGCTTGGCGGACACCTCCTCGGGGGAGACCCAGTACTTC. Translated, it gives CASSLADTSSGETQYF. V and J are TRBV5-1 and TRBJ2-5; D is tentatively TRBD1 or TRBD2 (5 bases each). V dropped 0 bases and J dropped 5 bases, with 17 bases sitting between them. This CDR3 region has 16 residues. CDR1 SGHRS and CDR2 YFSETQ come from the germline V gene. Drawing the rest from reference TRBV5-1 and TRBJ2-5, the complete variable domain is KAGVTQTPRYLIKTRGQQVTLSCSPISGHRSVSWYQQTPGQGLQFLFEYFSETQRNKGNFPGRFSGRQFSNSRSEMNVSTLELGDSALYLCASSLADTSSGETQYFGPGTRLLVL.

A few counts support this clonotype. The V gene is TRBV4-1, the J gene TRBJ2-1; maybe TRBD2 (7 bases). The CDR3 runs 15 residues. Trimming pared 1 base from V and 13 bases from J, leaving 20 bases between. Germline CDR1 reads MGHRA; CDR2 reads YSYEKL. The CDR3: CASSQAGGSYNVQFF. The CDR3 bases are TGCGCCAGCAGCCAAGCGGGGGGCTCCTACAATGTCCAGTTCTTC.

This clonotype was recorded at least ten times. The chain uses TRBV29-1 and TRBJ1-2; 7 nucleotides agree with TRBD1. The CDR3 length is 13 residues. The junction had 7 bases not matched to a gene; V was cut back by 7 bases and J by 2 bases. Germline CDR1 SQVTM, CDR2 ANQGSEA. The CDR3: CSALGQTNYGYTF. Here the CDR3 DNA reads TGCAGCGCCTTGGGACAGACGAACTATGGCTACACCTTC.